This TCR beta chain was captured by sequencing in a study of cytomegalovirus exposure and HLA in healthy donors. At the level of the study: Earlier work reported approximately 110 million unique TCR beta sequences from 150 million to 200 million T cells.

Study observations and caveats: Rarity held for most TCR sequences, but there were some public TCRs that occurred in many donors. The authors listed 164 TCR beta chains as cytomegalovirus-associated.

Concerning this clone itself: Its target is not known.

The study ran its PCR with 60 Vbeta and 13 Jbeta primers. The protocol was immunoSEQ multiplex PCR, while the TCRdb copy is restricted to in-frame clones and leaves out a portion. The sample consists of approximately 100,000 clones, more than 60% of them appearing once. V shed 5 bases and J shed 4 bases, with 10 bases lying between them. Looked up from germline, CDR1 is SGHTA and CDR2 is FQGTGA. This CDR3 is 13 amino acids long. J is TRBJ2-3 and V is TRBV7-3; D uncertain. The source material was PBMCs. This clonotype was sampled from a man aged 60 to 75 in good health and CMV-seronegative. CDR3 residues: CASSRGTADTQYF. In DNA, the CDR3 is TGTGCCAGCAGCCGCGGAACCGCAGATACGCAGTATTTT.